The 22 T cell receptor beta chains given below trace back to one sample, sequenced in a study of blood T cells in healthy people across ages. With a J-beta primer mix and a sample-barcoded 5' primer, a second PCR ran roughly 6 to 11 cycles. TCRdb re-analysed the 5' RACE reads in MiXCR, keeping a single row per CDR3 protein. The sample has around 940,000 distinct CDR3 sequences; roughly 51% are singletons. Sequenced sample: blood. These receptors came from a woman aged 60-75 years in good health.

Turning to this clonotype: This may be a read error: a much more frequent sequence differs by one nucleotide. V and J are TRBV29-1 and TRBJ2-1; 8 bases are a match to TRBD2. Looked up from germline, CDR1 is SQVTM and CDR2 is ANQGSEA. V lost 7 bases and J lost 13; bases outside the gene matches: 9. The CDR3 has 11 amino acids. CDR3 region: CSETSAETQFF. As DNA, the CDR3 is TGCAGCGAGACTAGCGCAGAGACCCAGTTCTTC.

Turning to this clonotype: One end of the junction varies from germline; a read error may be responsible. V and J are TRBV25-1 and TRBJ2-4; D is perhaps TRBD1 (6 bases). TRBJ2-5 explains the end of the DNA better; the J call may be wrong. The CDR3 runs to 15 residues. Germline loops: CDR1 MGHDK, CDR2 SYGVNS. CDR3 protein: CASGESQGSQETQYF. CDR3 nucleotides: TGTGCCAGCGGTGAATCCCAGGGGTCCCAAGAGACCCAGTACTTC.

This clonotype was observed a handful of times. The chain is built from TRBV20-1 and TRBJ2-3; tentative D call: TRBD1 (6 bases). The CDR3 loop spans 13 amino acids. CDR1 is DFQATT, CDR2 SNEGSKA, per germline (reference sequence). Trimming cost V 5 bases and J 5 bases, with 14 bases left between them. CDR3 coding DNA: TGCAGTGCTGGGGGCTTAGGTCGAGATACGCAGTATTTT. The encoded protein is CSAGGLGRDTQYF.

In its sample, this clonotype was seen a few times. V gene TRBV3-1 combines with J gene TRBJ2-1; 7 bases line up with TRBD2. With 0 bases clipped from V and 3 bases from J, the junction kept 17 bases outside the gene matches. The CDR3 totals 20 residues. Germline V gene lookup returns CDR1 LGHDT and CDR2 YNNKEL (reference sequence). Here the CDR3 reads CASSQEAERTSVKDYNEQFF. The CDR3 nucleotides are TGTGCCAGCAGCCAAGAAGCCGAACGTACTAGCGTCAAGGACTACAATGAGCAGTTCTTC.

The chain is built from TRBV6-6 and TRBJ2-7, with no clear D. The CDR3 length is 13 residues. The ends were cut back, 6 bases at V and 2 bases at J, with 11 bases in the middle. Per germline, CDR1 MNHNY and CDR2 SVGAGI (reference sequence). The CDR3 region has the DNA TGTGCCAGCAGGTATACGATAGCCTACGAGCAGTACTTC. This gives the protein CASRYTIAYEQYF.

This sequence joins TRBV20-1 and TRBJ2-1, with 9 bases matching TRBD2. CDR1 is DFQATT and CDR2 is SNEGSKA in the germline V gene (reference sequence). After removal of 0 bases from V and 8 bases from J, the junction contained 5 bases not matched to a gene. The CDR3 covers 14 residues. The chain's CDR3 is CSAREGTSLDEQFF. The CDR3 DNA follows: TGCAGTGCTAGAGAGGGGACTAGCTTAGATGAGCAGTTCTTC.

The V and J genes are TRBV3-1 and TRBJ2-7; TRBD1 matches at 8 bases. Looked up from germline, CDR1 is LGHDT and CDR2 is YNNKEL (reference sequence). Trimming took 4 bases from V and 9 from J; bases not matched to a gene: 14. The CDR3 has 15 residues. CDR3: CASSLRTGSSDVQYF. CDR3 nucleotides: TGTGCCAGCAGCCTCAGGACAGGGAGCTCCGACGTGCAGTACTTC.

CDR3 bases: TGCGCCAGCAGCCTGGGACAGGGGCTAGCCGAAAGCTCCTACAATGAGCAGTTCTTC. Its protein is CASSLGQGLAESSYNEQFF. V is TRBV4-3 and J is TRBJ2-1, with 10 bases lining up with TRBD1. This CDR3 contains 19 residues. CDR1 LGHNA and CDR2 YSLEER come from the germline V gene. Trimming took 4 bases from V and 0 from J; bases not matched to a gene: 12.

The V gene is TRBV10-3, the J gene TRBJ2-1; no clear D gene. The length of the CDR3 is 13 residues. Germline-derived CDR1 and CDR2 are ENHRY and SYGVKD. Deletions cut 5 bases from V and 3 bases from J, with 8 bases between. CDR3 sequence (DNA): TGTGCCATCAGTATATCGGGCTACAATGAGCAGTTCTTC. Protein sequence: CAISISGYNEQFF.

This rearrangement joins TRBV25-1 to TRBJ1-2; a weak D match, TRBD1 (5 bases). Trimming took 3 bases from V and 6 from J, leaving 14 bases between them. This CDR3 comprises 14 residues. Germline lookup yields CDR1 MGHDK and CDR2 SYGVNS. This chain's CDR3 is CASSDPPPGDGYTF. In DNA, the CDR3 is TGTGCCAGCAGTGACCCCCCCCCGGGGGATGGCTACACCTTC.

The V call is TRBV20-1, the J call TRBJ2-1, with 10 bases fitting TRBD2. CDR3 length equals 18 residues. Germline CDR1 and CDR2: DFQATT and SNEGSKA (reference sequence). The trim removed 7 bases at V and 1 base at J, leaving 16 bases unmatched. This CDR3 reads CSVPGVAGGRGSYNEQFF. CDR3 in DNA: TGCAGTGTCCCGGGGGTAGCGGGAGGCCGTGGGTCCTACAATGAGCAGTTCTTC.

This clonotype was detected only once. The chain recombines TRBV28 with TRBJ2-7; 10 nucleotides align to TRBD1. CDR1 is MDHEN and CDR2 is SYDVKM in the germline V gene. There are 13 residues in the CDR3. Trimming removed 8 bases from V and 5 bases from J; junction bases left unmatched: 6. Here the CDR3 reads CASGGTGVHEQYF. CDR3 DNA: TGTGCCAGCGGCGGGACAGGGGTACACGAGCAGTACTTC.

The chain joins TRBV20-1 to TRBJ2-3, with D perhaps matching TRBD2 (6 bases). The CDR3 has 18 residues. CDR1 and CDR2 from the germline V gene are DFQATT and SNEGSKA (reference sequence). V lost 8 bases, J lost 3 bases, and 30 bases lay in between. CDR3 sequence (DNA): TGCAGTACTGGAGGCAGTCGGGGGACTGTCAAAGCGACAGATACGCAGTATTTT. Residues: CSTGGSRGTVKATDTQYF.

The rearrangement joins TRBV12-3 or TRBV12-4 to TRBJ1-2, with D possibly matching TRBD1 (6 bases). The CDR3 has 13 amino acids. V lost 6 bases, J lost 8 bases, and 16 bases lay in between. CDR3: CASSPRGALGYTF. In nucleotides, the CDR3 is TGTGCCAGCAGCCCCCGGGGGGCATTAGGCTACACCTTC.

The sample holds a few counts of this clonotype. The DNA for the CDR3 is TGCAGCGTTTTTACAGGGGGACGTTCCGAAGCTTTCTTT. This sequence encodes CSVFTGGRSEAFF. This chain uses TRBV29-1 with TRBJ1-1; 8 bases map to TRBD1. CDR3 size: 13 residues. Germline V CDR1 and CDR2: SQVTM, ANQGSEA. J lost 8 bases, V lost 5 bases, and 10 bases had no gene match.

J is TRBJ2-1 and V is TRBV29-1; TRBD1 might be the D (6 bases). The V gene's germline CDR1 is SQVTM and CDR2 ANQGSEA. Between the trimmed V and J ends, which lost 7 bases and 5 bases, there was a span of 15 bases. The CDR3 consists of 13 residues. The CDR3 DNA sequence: TGCAGCGCCAAGCTCGGACAGAACAATGAGCAGTTCTTC. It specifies CSAKLGQNNEQFF.

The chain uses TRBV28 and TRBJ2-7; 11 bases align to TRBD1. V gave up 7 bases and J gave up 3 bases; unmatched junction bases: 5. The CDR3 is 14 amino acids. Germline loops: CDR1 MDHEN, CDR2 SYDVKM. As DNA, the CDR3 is TGTGCCAGCACCCACGGGACAGGGGGCTACGAGCAGTACTTC. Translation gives CASTHGTGGYEQYF.

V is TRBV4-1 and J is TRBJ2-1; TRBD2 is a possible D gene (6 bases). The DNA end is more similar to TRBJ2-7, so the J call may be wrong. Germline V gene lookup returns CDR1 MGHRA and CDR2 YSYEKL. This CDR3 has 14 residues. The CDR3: CASSQVRLVERQYF. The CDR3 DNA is TGCGCCAGCAGCCAAGTACGACTAGTGGAGCGGCAGTACTTC.

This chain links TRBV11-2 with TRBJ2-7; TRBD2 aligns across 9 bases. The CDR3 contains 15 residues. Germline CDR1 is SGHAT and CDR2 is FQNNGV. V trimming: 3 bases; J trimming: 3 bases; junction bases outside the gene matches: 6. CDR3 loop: CASSFRREGLYEQYF. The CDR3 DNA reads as TGTGCCAGCAGCTTTCGGCGGGAGGGCCTCTACGAGCAGTACTTC. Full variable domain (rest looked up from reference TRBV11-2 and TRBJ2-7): EAGVAQSPRYKIIEKRQSVAFWCNPISGHATLYWYQQILGQGPKLLIQFQNNGVVDDSQLPKDRFSAERLKGVDSTLKIQPAKLEDSAVYLCASSFRREGLYEQYFGPGTRLTVT.

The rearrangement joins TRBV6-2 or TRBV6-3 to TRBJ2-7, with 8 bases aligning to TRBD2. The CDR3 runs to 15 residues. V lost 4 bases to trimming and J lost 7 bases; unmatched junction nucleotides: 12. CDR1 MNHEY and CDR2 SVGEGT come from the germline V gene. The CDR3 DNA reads TGTGCCAGCAGTTCACGTCGGGAGGGCCTTCGAGAGCAGTACTTC. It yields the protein CASSSRREGLREQYF.

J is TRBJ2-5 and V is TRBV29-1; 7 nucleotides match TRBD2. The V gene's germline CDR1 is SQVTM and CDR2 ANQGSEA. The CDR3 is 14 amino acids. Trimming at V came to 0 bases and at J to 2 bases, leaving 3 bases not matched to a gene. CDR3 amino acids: CSVEDHGGQETQYF. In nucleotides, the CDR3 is TGCAGCGTTGAAGATCACGGGGGGCAAGAGACCCAGTACTTC.

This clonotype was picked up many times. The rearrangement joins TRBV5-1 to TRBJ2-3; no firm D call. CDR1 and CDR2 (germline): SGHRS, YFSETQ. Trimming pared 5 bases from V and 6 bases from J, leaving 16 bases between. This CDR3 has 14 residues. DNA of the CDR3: TGCGCCAGCAGTTCTGGCGCTAGTTGGGATACGCAGTATTTT. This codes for CASSSGASWDTQYF. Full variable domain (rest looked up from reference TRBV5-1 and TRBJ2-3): KAGVTQTPRYLIKTRGQQVTLSCSPISGHRSVSWYQQTPGQGLQFLFEYFSETQRNKGNFPGRFSGRQFSNSRSEMNVSTLELGDSALYLCASSSGASWDTQYFGPGTRLTVL.